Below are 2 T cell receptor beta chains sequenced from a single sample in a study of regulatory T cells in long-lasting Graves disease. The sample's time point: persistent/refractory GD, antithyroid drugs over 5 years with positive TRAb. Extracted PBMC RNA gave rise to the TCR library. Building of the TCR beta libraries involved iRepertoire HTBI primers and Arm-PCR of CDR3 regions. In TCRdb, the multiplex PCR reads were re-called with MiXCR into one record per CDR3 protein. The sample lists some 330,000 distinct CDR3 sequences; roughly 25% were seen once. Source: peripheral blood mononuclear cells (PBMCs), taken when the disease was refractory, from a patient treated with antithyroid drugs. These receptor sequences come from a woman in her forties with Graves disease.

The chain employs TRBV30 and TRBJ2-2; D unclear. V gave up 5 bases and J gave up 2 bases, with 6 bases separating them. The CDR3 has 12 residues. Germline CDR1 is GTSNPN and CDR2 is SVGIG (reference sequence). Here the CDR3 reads CAWCLNTGELFF. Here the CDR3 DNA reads TGTGCCTGGTGCCTTAACACCGGGGAGCTGTTTTTT.

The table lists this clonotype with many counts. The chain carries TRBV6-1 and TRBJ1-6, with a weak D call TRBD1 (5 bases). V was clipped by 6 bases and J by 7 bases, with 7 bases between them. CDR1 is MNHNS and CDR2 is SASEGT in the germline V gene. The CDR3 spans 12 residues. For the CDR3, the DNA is TGTGCCAGCAGACAGGCGAATTCACCCCTCCACTTT. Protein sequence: CASRQANSPLHF.